This passage covers 31 T cell receptor beta chains from one sample sequenced in a study of blood T cell repertoires in COVID-19. Only in-frame clones appear in the TCRdb table, and some are missing; sequencing was by immunoSEQ multiplex PCR. The data show 150,000 to 200,000 clones, 85% seen once. The sequencing sample was made of peripheral blood. The receptors derive from a human donor with acute or convalescent COVID-19. The donor label of this sample is uncertain.

V usage is TRBV7-9 and J usage is TRBJ1-1, with D perhaps matching TRBD1 (6 bases). There are 15 residues in the CDR3. Trimming shortened V by 1 base and J by 1 base, and 10 bases separated the two germline ends. CDR1 and CDR2 (germline): SEHNR, FQNEAQ (reference sequence). The CDR3 coding sequence is TGTGCCAGCAGCTTAGGAGGACAGAAGAACACTGAAGCTTTCTTT. Its protein product is CASSLGGQKNTEAFF.

V is TRBV3-1 (or the pseudogene TRBV3-2) and J is TRBJ1-6; 9 bases align to TRBD1. V lost 2 bases, J lost 10 bases, and 6 bases stayed unmatched. Germline CDR1 is LGHDT and CDR2 is YNNKEL (reference sequence). This CDR3 region has 15 residues. The CDR3 sequence is CASSQSGTGQSPLHF. For the CDR3, the DNA is TGTGCCAGCAGCCAAAGCGGGACAGGGCAATCACCCCTCCACTTT.

The V and J genes are TRBV7-2 and TRBJ1-3, with D possibly TRBD1 on 6 matching bases. CDR1 is SGHTA and CDR2 is FQGNSA in the germline V gene. CDR3 length equals 16 residues. Trimming shortened V by 3 bases and J by 1 base, and 13 bases separated the two germline ends. The CDR3 DNA follows: TGTGCCAGCAGCTTCTCACGGACAGCGTCTGGAAACACCATATATTTT. Translated: CASSFSRTASGNTIYF.

The J gene is TRBJ2-7, the V gene TRBV12-2; the D call in the table, TRBD2, was not verified against the DNA. TRBV12-2 is a pseudogene locus. The CDR3 is 21 amino acids. The DNA of the CDR3 is TGTGCAAGTCGCTTAGCGAAAAAAAATCCGGGACCTCGGGAGAGCTCCTACGAGCAGTACTTC. Its protein product is CASRLAKKNPGPRESSYEQYF.

This chain joins TRBV5-6 and TRBJ1-6; D is undetermined. The CDR3 consists of 16 residues. Germline CDR1 is SGHDT and CDR2 is YYEEEE. Trimming left V 1 base short and J 10 bases short, with 18 bases between. This chain's CDR3 is CASSLWGGSSTSPLHF. The CDR3 bases are TGTGCCAGCAGCTTGTGGGGAGGTTCGTCTACATCACCCCTCCACTTT.

This sequence joins TRBV5-1 and TRBJ1-4; D possibly corresponds to TRBD1 (5 bases). Germline CDR1 reads SGHRS; CDR2 reads YFSETQ. This CDR3 is built from 15 residues. V gave up 0 bases and J gave up 1 base, with 7 bases separating them. The chain's CDR3 is CASSLGGRTNEKLFF. DNA for the CDR3: TGCGCCAGCAGCTTGGGGGGCAGAACTAATGAAAAACTGTTTTTT.

The genes are TRBV5-1 and TRBJ1-1, with TRBD1 matching 8 bases. CDR3 length: 17 amino acids. Germline V gives CDR1 SGHRS, CDR2 YFSETQ. Trimming removed 0 bases from V and 5 bases from J; junction bases left unmatched: 12. The CDR3 protein is CASSLAFPTGGVTEAFF. The CDR3 DNA reads as TGCGCCAGCAGCTTGGCCTTCCCCACAGGGGGAGTTACTGAAGCTTTCTTT.

The chain is built from TRBV3-1 (or the pseudogene TRBV3-2) and TRBJ1-2, with TRBD1 matching 9 bases. The CDR3 sequence is 15 residues long. The V segment lost 4 bases and the J segment 6 bases; nucleotides outside the gene matches: 9. Germline V gene data show CDR1 as LGHDT and CDR2 as YNNKEL (reference sequence). This CDR3 reads CASSLPGTGFHGYTF. The CDR3 bases are TGTGCCAGCAGCCTACCCGGGACAGGGTTTCATGGCTACACCTTC.

The chain couples TRBV18 to TRBJ1-5, with D hard to call. CDR3 length: 14 amino acids. Trimming removed 2 bases at V and 2 bases at J, with 7 bases between. Germline V CDR1 and CDR2: KGHSH, LQKENI. This chain's CDR3 is CASSPSSGNQPQHF. Here the CDR3 DNA reads TGTGCCAGCTCACCATCCTCAGGCAATCAGCCCCAGCATTTT.

This clone showed up just a few times. This chain links TRBV3-1 (or the pseudogene TRBV3-2) with TRBJ2-7, with 10 bases matching TRBD1. Germline V gene lookup returns CDR1 LGHDT and CDR2 YNNKEL (reference sequence). Unmatched junction bases numbered 6, after V lost 1 base and J lost 6 bases. The CDR3 loop spans 15 amino acids. The CDR3 is CASSQAGQGKGEQYF. The CDR3 nucleotides are TGTGCCAGCAGCCAAGCGGGACAGGGGAAGGGCGAGCAGTACTTC.

V gene TRBV7-2 combines with J gene TRBJ2-6; 7 bases align to TRBD2. The V and J ends lost 3 bases and 0 bases, in that order; junction bases with no gene match: 5. The CDR3 is 17 amino acids. Germline CDR1 is SGHTA and CDR2 is FQGNSA. The CDR3 nucleotides are TGTGCCAGCAGCTTTAGAACGGGGGGCTCTGGGGCCAACGTCCTGACTTTC. Its protein product is CASSFRTGGSGANVLTF.

The chain couples TRBV7-6 to TRBJ2-3; D possibly corresponds to TRBD2 (6 bases). Germline V CDR1 and CDR2: SGHVS, FNYEAQ. The CDR3 length is 16 residues. Between the trimmed V and J ends, which lost 4 bases and 2 bases, there was a span of 16 bases. CDR3 amino acids: CASSSRRGVFTDTQYF. CDR3 DNA sequence: TGTGCCAGCAGCTCCCGACGCGGGGTTTTCACAGATACGCAGTATTTT.

The chain combines TRBV5-1 with TRBJ1-1; D unclear. The CDR3 length is 13 residues. V shed 3 bases and J shed 6 bases, with 12 bases lying between them. In germline, CDR1 is SGHRS, CDR2 YFSETQ. CDR3 DNA sequence: TGCGCCAGCAGCTCAGGATCGGGAGCTGAAGCTTTCTTT. Protein: CASSSGSGAEAFF.

CDR3 in DNA: TGTGCCTGGAGTGGGGACTTGCGGGGTGAAAAACTGTTTTTT. It is translated as CAWSGDLRGEKLFF. The chain couples TRBV30 to TRBJ1-4; weak D call: TRBD1 (5 bases). This CDR3 is built from 14 residues. Germline CDR1 GTSNPN, CDR2 SVGIG (reference sequence). V was pared by 1 base and J by 7 bases, with 13 bases between.

The chain recombines TRBV2 with TRBJ2-7; TRBD2 matches at 11 bases. J lost 4 bases, V lost 4 bases, and 15 bases had no gene match. Looked up from germline, CDR1 is SNHLY and CDR2 is FYNNEI. The CDR3 covers 18 residues. Written as DNA, the CDR3 is TGTGCCAGCAGTGTTGGAGGGGTTACTAGCGGGGGCGTATACGAGCAGTACTTC. Translating gives CASSVGGVTSGGVYEQYF.

This chain joins TRBV27 and TRBJ1-5, with no clear D. The germline V gene encodes CDR1 MNHEY and CDR2 SMNVEV (reference sequence). The CDR3 consists of 13 residues. Deletions cut 3 bases from V and 3 bases from J, with 6 bases between. CDR3 region: CASSFQVNQPQHF. The CDR3 DNA is TGTGCCAGCAGTTTTCAGGTCAATCAGCCCCAGCATTTT.

This sequence joins TRBV7-2 and TRBJ1-1; D is perhaps TRBD1 (6 bases). Germline lookup yields CDR1 SGHTA and CDR2 FQGNSA. The CDR3 loop spans 13 amino acids. Trimming cost V 5 bases and J 1 base, with 8 bases left between them. The DNA of the CDR3 is TGTGCCAGCAGCCAGGGACAGAACACTGAAGCTTTCTTT. Protein sequence: CASSQGQNTEAFF.

J is TRBJ1-1 and V is TRBV16; D gene ambiguous. The CDR3 runs to 13 residues. CDR1 KGHSY and CDR2 FQNENV come from the germline V gene. With 1 base removed from V and 3 bases from J, the gap between germline ends came to 6 bases. CDR3 sequence reads: CASSQFQDTEAFF. The DNA of the CDR3 is TGTGCCAGCAGCCAATTTCAGGACACTGAAGCTTTCTTT. Variable domain in full (rest from reference TRBV16 and TRBJ1-1): GEEVAQTPKHLVRGEGQKAKLYCAPIKGHSYVFWYQQVLKNEFKFLISFQNENVFDETGMPKERFSAKCLPNSPCSLEIQATKLEDSAVYFCASSQFQDTEAFFGQGTRLTVV.

This chain uses TRBV19 with TRBJ1-1; 7 bases fit TRBD1. The CDR3 extends over 14 amino acids. The V segment lost 5 bases and the J segment 11 bases; nucleotides outside the gene matches: 14. Germline loops: CDR1 LNHDA, CDR2 SQIVND (reference sequence). The chain's CDR3 is CASSQGQRSVEAFF. In DNA form, the CDR3 reads TGTGCCAGTAGTCAGGGACAGCGTAGCGTTGAGGCTTTCTTT. The entire variable domain, with the rest obtained from reference TRBV19 and TRBJ1-1, is as follows: DGGITQSPKYLFRKEGQNVTLSCEQNLNHDAMYWYRQDPGQGLRLIYYSQIVNDFQKGDIAEGYSVSREKKESFPLTVTSAQKNPTAFYLCASSQGQRSVEAFFGQGTRLTVV.

This clone was detected once. This chain joins TRBV10-3 and TRBJ2-7; 7 positions match TRBD1. There are 16 residues in the CDR3. Germline values: CDR1 ENHRY, CDR2 SYGVKD. V lost 8 bases, J lost 5 bases, and 18 bases stayed unmatched. This CDR3 is CAIGTTDREFINEQYF. The CDR3, as DNA: TGTGCCATCGGAACAACCGACAGGGAATTTATTAACGAGCAGTACTTC.

The gene calls are TRBV5-6 and TRBJ1-5; D gene unclear. CDR1 SGHDT and CDR2 YYEEEE come from the germline V gene. V was trimmed by 4 bases and J by 7 bases, leaving 12 bases between them. This CDR3 is built from 13 residues. CDR3 bases: TGTGCCAGCAGCAGAGGGTGGAAACAGCCCCAGCATTTT. Protein: CASSRGWKQPQHF.

Here the CDR3 reads CASSSGQQSTEAFF. CDR3 coding DNA: TGCGCCAGCAGCTCGGGACAGCAGAGCACTGAAGCTTTCTTT. The chain employs TRBV5-1 and TRBJ1-1; 7 nucleotides align to TRBD1. V dropped 3 bases and J dropped 4; count of bases not matched to a gene: 6. The CDR3 consists of 14 residues. The germline V gene has CDR1 SGHRS and CDR2 YFSETQ.

The table lists this clone with a few counts. This chain links TRBV6-5 with TRBJ1-1; D is uncertain. The ends were cut back, 4 bases at V and 4 bases at J, with 19 bases in the middle. The germline V gene encodes CDR1 MNHEY and CDR2 SVGAGI. The CDR3 is 16 amino acids. The CDR3 region is CASSWTGILGRTEAFF. The CDR3 DNA reads as TGTGCCAGCAGTTGGACCGGGATCCTGGGCCGCACTGAAGCTTTCTTT.

This clone came up once. In nucleotides, the CDR3 is TGTGCCAGCAGCTTAGGATTGTCGGGCACTGAAGCTTTCTTT. It yields the protein CASSLGLSGTEAFF. The chain links TRBV7-2 to TRBJ1-1; unclear D gene. Trimming removed 1 base at V and 4 bases at J, with 10 bases between. Looked up from germline, CDR1 is SGHTA and CDR2 is FQGNSA. There are 14 residues in the CDR3.

CDR3 nucleotides: TGTGCCAGCAGCCAAGCTGTGGCAGGTGAAGCTTTCTTT. Protein: CASSQAVAGEAFF. The rearrangement uses TRBV14 and TRBJ1-1; no clear D. Germline assignment: CDR1 SGHDN and CDR2 FVKESK. The CDR3 sequence is 13 residues long. Trimming took 1 base from V and 7 from J, leaving 10 bases between them.

This clone was seen a few times. The J gene is TRBJ1-1, the V gene TRBV6-5; no firm D call. CDR1 MNHEY and CDR2 SVGAGI come from the germline V gene. The CDR3 runs 14 residues. Trimming removed 7 bases at V and 4 bases at J, with 16 bases between. CDR3 residues: CASKYLVLGTEAFF. CDR3 DNA: TGTGCCAGCAAGTATTTGGTCCTAGGCACTGAAGCTTTCTTT.

The gene calls are TRBV7-3 and TRBJ2-6, with D perhaps TRBD1 (6 bases). The CDR3 consists of 20 residues. V lost 4 bases, J lost 0 bases, and 22 bases lay in between. Germline V gives CDR1 SGHTA, CDR2 FQGTGA. CDR3 region: CASSSEALRGRSSGANVLTF. The CDR3 DNA sequence: TGTGCCAGCAGCTCTGAGGCCCTCAGGGGCAGGAGCTCTGGGGCCAACGTCCTGACTTTC.

The J gene is TRBJ2-5, the V gene TRBV5-6, with 7 bases that match TRBD1. This CDR3 has 13 amino acids. J lost 3 bases, V lost 4 bases, and 3 bases had no gene match. Germline CDR1 reads SGHDT; CDR2 reads YYEEEE. The CDR3 DNA is TGTGCCAGCAGCCGTGGGACAGAAGAGACCCAGTACTTC. This sequence encodes CASSRGTEETQYF.

J is TRBJ1-6 and V is TRBV11-2; 10 bases are a match to TRBD1. The length of the CDR3 is 16 residues. After removal of 5 bases from V and 7 bases from J, the junction contained 8 bases not matched to a gene. Per germline, CDR1 SGHAT and CDR2 FQNNGV. The DNA of the CDR3 is TGTGCCAGCAGCCCCCGGGACAGGGGAGGCAATTCACCCCTCCACTTT. Protein: CASSPRDRGGNSPLHF.

The rearrangement joins TRBV7-9 to TRBJ1-6; 7 nucleotides line up with TRBD1. The V gene's germline CDR1 is SEHNR and CDR2 FQNEAQ (reference sequence). The V gene end was trimmed by 4 bases and the J gene end by 10 bases; junction bases not matched to a gene: 16. This CDR3 region has 17 residues. The chain's CDR3 is CASSSHIGTVISSPLHF. CDR3 nucleotide sequence: TGTGCCAGCAGCTCCCACATCGGGACAGTTATCTCATCACCCCTCCACTTT. Looking up the rest from reference TRBV7-9 and TRBJ1-6 gives the full variable domain: DTGVSQNPRHKITKRGQNVTFRCDPISEHNRLYWYRQTLGQGPEFLTYFQNEAQLEKSRLLSDRFSAERPKGSFSTLEIQRTEQGDSAMYLCASSSHIGTVISSPLHFGNGTRLTVT.

The V gene is TRBV27, the J gene TRBJ2-1; 15 bases align to TRBD2. Looked up from germline, CDR1 is MNHEY and CDR2 is SMNVEV (reference sequence). The CDR3 runs 17 residues. The V and J ends lost 6 bases and 7 bases, in that order; junction bases with no gene match: 10. As DNA, the CDR3 is TGTGCCAGCAGGACGCGGACTAGCGGGGGGGTACTGAATGAGCAGTTCTTC. Translating it yields CASRTRTSGGVLNEQFF.